Sequencing of this TCR beta chain was carried out in a study of regulatory T cells in long-lasting Graves disease. Study at large: Those with persistent Graves' disease had received antithyroid drugs for over 5 years with positive TSH receptor antibodies. Findings and limits, study-wide: With persistent disease, TRBV28, TRBJ1-2 and TRBJ2-5 were the favored segments. The number of shared public clonotypes was higher in persistent patients (about 3,000) than new patients (approximately 1,000).

With regard to this clonotype: Its antigen is unknown.

Researchers made TCR beta libraries by using iRepertoire HTBI primers and running Arm-PCR on CDR3 regions. MiXCR was run by TCRdb on the multiplex PCR reads, yielding one entry per CDR3 protein. Here the sample spans fewer than 450,000 distinct CDR3 sequences, 23% being singletons. Time point of the sample: persistent/refractory GD, antithyroid drugs over 5 years with positive TRAb. Isolated PBMC RNA provided the starting material for the TCR library. A blood draw put about 10 milliliters of peripheral blood into EDTA tubes. Germline CDR1 reads MRHNA; CDR2 reads SNTAGT. The junction had 10 bases not matched to a gene; V was cut back by 0 bases and J by 7 bases. This CDR3 has 17 amino acids.

The sequence came from a female donor with Graves disease. The sequencing used peripheral blood mononuclear cells (PBMCs), collected when the disease was refractory, from a patient treated with antithyroid drugs. The rearrangement uses TRBV6-4 and TRBJ2-1; TRBD1 matches 9 bases. The chain's CDR3 is CASSDSGPGTGRNEQFF. Here the CDR3 DNA reads TGTGCCAGCAGTGACTCGGGACCCGGGACAGGGCGAAATGAGCAGTTCTTC.